This note documents a single TCR beta chain sequence. This CDR3 region has 14 residues. In germline, CDR1 is SGHDT, CDR2 YYEEEE. V gave up 3 bases and J gave up 7 bases; unmatched junction bases: 3. Treatment: randomized to nivolumab then ipilimumab (arm A) or the reverse (arm B). This sample stems from a study of sequential checkpoint blockade in melanoma. Overall study: After both sequences, patients received maintenance nivolumab.

TCRdb keeps only in-frame clones here, not all; method: immunoSEQ multiplex PCR. The profile shows 40,000 or so clones, 86% of them singletons. The sample consisted of CD8+ T cells sorted from blood (inferred from file names), taken from a patient given nivolumab and ipilimumab in sequence. The chain carries TRBV5-6 and TRBJ2-1, with 11 bases aligning to TRBD2. This TCR was recovered from a human donor with melanoma. CDR3 sequence: CASSSGLAVNEQFF. The CDR3 bases are TGTGCCAGCAGCTCGGGACTAGCGGTGAATGAGCAGTTCTTC.